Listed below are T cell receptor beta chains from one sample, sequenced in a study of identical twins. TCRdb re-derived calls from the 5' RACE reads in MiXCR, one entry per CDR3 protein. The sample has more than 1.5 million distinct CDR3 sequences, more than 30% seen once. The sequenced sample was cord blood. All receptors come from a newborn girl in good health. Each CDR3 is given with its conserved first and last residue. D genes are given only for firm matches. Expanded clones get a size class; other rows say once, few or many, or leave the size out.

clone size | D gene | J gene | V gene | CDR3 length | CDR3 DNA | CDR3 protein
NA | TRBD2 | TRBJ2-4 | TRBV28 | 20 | TGTGCCAGCAGTTTCCCCCTTGGACTAGCGGGAAGACTAGCCAAAAACATTCAGTACTTC | CASSFPLGLAGRLAKNIQYF
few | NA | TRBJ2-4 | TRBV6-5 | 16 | TGTGCCAGCAGTTTAATTAGCGAAGCCAAAGGAAACATTCAGTACTTC | CASSLISEAKGNIQYF
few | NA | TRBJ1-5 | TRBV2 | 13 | TGTGCCAGCAGTGAAACCACCAATCAGCCCCAGCATTTT | CASSETTNQPQHF
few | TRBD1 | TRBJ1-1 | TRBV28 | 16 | TGTGCCAGCTTCGGGACTTCACAGGGGACCTGGGCTGAAGCTTTCTTT | CASFGTSQGTWAEAFF
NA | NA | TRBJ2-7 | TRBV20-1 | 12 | TGCAGTGCTTCAGGGAGTTGGTACGAGCAGTACTTC | CSASGSWYEQYF
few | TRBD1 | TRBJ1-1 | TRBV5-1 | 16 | TGCGCCAGCAGCTTGGACAGGGGGGGACAAAGCACTGAAGCTTTCTTT | CASSLDRGGQSTEAFF
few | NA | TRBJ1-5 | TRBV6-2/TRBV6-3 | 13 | TGTGCCAGCAGCTACATTGATGAGCTGCCCCAGCATTTT | CASSYIDELPQHF
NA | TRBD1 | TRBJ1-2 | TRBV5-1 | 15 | TGCGCCAGCAGCTGGGACAGGGGCGCTAACTATGGCTACACCTTC | CASSWDRGANYGYTF
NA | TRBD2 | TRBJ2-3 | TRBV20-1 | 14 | TGCAGTGCTCCAGGTAGCGGGAGTACAGATACGCAGTATTTT | CSAPGSGSTDTQYF
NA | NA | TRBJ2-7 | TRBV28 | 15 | TGTGCCAGCAGTCCCCCCCTATTCTCCTACAATGAGCAGTACTTC | CASSPPLFSYNEQYF
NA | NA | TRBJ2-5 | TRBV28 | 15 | TGTGCCAGCAGTTTAGCCCGCTGGACTCAGAATGAGCAGTACTTC | CASSLARWTQNEQYF
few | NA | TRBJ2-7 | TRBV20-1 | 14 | TGCAGTGCTCGATCGCGCGGAGGGCCCTACGAGCAGTACTTC | CSARSRGGPYEQYF
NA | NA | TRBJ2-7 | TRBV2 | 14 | TGTGCCAGCAGTGAGGATCGGGAGTCTAGTGAGCAGTACTTC | CASSEDRESSEQYF
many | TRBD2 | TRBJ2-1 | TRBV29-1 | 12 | TGCAGCGCCGAACTAGCGGAGAATGAGCAGTTCTTC | CSAELAENEQFF
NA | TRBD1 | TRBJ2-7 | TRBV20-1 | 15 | TGCAGTGCCGGAGGTGGGGGACAGGTGCCCTACGAGCAGTACTTC | CSAGGGGQVPYEQYF
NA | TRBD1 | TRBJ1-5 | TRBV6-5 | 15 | TGTGCCAGCAGTCCCGGGACAGGGGGGATGCAGCCCCAGCATTTT | CASSPGTGGMQPQHF
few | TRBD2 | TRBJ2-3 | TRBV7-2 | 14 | TGTGCCAGCAGCTTACGCGGGGGACTCGATACGCAGTATTTT | CASSLRGGLDTQYF
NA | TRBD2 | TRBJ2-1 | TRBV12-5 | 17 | TGTGCTAGTGGTTTGAAACCCATAGCGGGAGCTTACAATGAGCAGTTCTTC | CASGLKPIAGAYNEQFF
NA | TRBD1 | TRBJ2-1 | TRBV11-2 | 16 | TGTGCCAGCAGCTCAATACGACAGGGGGCTGACTACGAGCAGTTCTTC | CASSSIRQGADYEQFF
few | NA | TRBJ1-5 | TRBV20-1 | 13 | TGCAGTGCTAGAGAAGTTCTGGATCAGCCCCAGCATTTT | CSAREVLDQPQHF
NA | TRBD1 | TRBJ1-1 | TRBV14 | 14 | TGTGCCAGCAGCCATAACAGGGGCTTGACTGAAGCTTTCTTT | CASSHNRGLTEAFF
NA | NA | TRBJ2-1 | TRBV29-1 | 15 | TGCAGCGTATACAGCCGGGGGCCCAGCTACAATGAGCAGTTCTTC | CSVYSRGPSYNEQFF
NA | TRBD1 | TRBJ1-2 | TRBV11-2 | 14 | TGTGCCAGCAGCCCAGGGGGGAGTATATATGGCTACACCTTC | CASSPGGSIYGYTF
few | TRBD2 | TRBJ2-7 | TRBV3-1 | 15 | TGTGCCAGCAGCCAGACGGGACTAGCGGGATGGGAGCAGTACTTC | CASSQTGLAGWEQYF
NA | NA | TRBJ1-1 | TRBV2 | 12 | TGTGCCAGCAGGTCGGCGAACACTGAAGCTTTCTTT | CASRSANTEAFF
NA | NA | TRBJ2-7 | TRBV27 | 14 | TGTGCCAGCGTCCTAGGGAGCGGCAAATACGAGCAGTACTTC | CASVLGSGKYEQYF